These 15 T cell receptor beta chains originate from one sample sequenced in a study of T cells expressing NK-cell markers. No DNA is given; TCRdb re-called the 5' RACE reads and lists each CDR3 protein once. This sample's clone table lists some 280,000 distinct CDR3 sequences. What was sequenced was blood T cells: a sorted CD56 or NKG2C T cell subset, CD4+ or CD8+ T cells, or bulk PBMC T cells (not recorded which). The receptors were gathered from a man younger than 30 in good health.

The gene calls are TRBV5-6 and TRBJ1-5; with no DNA, the TCRdb D assignment of TRBD1 cannot be verified. In germline, CDR1 is SGHDT, CDR2 YYEEEE. The CDR3 is made up of 15 amino acids. The CDR3 sequence: CASSLGGGDNQPQHF.

The gene calls are TRBV12-3 or TRBV12-4 and TRBJ2-3; as DNA is missing, the TRBD2 call by TCRdb cannot be tested. The CDR3 spans 14 residues. CDR3 region: CASRSGTYTDTQYF.

V and J are TRBV7-2 and TRBJ2-5; TCRdb outputs TRBD1, but without DNA this stays unchecked. CDR1 and CDR2 from the germline V gene are SGHTA and FQGNSA. The CDR3 runs to 16 residues. CDR3 sequence reads: CASSTGGTGGQETQYF.

This chain links TRBV5-1 with TRBJ2-1; TCRdb returns TRBD1, unconfirmable since there is no DNA. Germline CDR1 SGHRS, CDR2 YFSETQ. The CDR3 totals 16 residues. The CDR3 loop reads CASSLGSGTSYNEQFF.

The genes are TRBV12-3 or TRBV12-4 and TRBJ2-3; TCRdb's D call of TRBD2 is untestable without DNA. The length of the CDR3 is 14 residues. The CDR3 spells CASSRGTHTDTQYF.

J is TRBJ2-3 and V is TRBV10-3; TCRdb returns TRBD2, unconfirmable since there is no DNA. The CDR3 loop spans 17 amino acids. Germline V gene lookup returns CDR1 ENHRY and CDR2 SYGVKD. The CDR3 protein is CAIGGPRTSGSSDTQYF.

V is TRBV10-2 and J is TRBJ2-1; with no DNA, the TCRdb D assignment of TRBD2 cannot be verified. CDR1 is WSHSY, CDR2 SAAADI, per germline. This CDR3 has 16 residues. CDR3 in amino acids: CASSDEREGLVDEQFF.

The chain employs TRBV5-1 and TRBJ2-4. This CDR3 spans 14 amino acids. Germline V CDR1 and CDR2: SGHRS, YFSETQ. The chain's CDR3 is CASSLTEVKNIQYF.

V and J are TRBV20-1 and TRBJ2-3; TCRdb indicates TRBD1, and absent DNA this call remains unverified. Germline V gives CDR1 DFQATT, CDR2 SNEGSKA (reference sequence). The CDR3 length is 18 residues. This CDR3 reads CSASDRGVHRILTDTQYF.

This rearrangement joins TRBV5-1 to TRBJ2-1; without DNA, the TCRdb call of TRBD2 cannot be checked. The CDR3 length is 16 residues. Germline lookup yields CDR1 SGHRS and CDR2 YFSETQ. The CDR3 sequence: CASTRILAAADNEQFF.

This chain uses TRBV4-1 with TRBJ2-3. The CDR3 runs 17 residues. The germline V gene encodes CDR1 MGHRA and CDR2 YSYEKL. CDR3 in amino acids: CASSQDYAAGGADTQYF.

This chain joins TRBV12-3 or TRBV12-4 and TRBJ2-4; the D gene TCRdb calls, TRBD2, cannot be checked with no DNA. This CDR3 comprises 14 residues. CDR3 loop: CASSLYRDGDIQYF.

The CDR3 here is CASSQGGGVGNTIYF. V gene TRBV3-1 combines with J gene TRBJ1-3; no DNA is available, so the TRBD1 call from TCRdb remains unchecked. Germline V gives CDR1 LGHDT, CDR2 YNNKEL (reference sequence). This CDR3 is 15 amino acids long.

This chain uses TRBV5-1 with TRBJ2-1; lacking DNA, the TRBD1 call made by TCRdb goes unchecked. There are 16 residues in the CDR3. Germline V gene sequence: CDR1 SGHRS, CDR2 YFSETQ. The CDR3 sequence: CASSLDGTGFNNEQFF.

The V gene is TRBV12-3 or TRBV12-4, the J gene TRBJ1-5. The CDR3 is 12 amino acids. CDR3 residues: CASSFSGQPQHF.